Following are 22 T cell receptor beta chains from one sample sequenced in a study of blood T cell repertoires in COVID-19. TCRdb keeps only in-frame clones here, not all; method: immunoSEQ multiplex PCR. The sample holds hundreds of thousands of clones, approximately 88% seen once. The sequencing sample was made of peripheral blood. The receptors shown here come from a woman aged 50 to 60 with COVID-19, enrolled during active disease.

The sample holds one count of this clone. The chain couples TRBV5-1 to TRBJ1-1; D perhaps matches TRBD1 (5 bases). The CDR3 has 13 amino acids. V was trimmed by 7 bases and J by 3 bases, leaving 13 bases between them. The germline V gene encodes CDR1 SGHRS and CDR2 YFSETQ. Written as DNA, the CDR3 is TGCGCCAGCTCCCGGGGGGTGGACACTGAAGCTTTCTTT. Translating gives CASSRGVDTEAFF.

The CDR3 DNA follows: TGTGCCACCAGCAGAGTTATACCCAGGGAGAACACTGAAGCTTTCTTT. Its translation is CATSRVIPRENTEAFF. J is TRBJ1-1 and V is TRBV15, with D maybe TRBD1 (5 bases). The CDR3 loop spans 16 amino acids. Germline V gene sequence: CDR1 LNHNV, CDR2 YYDKDF (reference sequence). Trimming took 1 base from V and 1 from J, leaving 13 bases between them.

The chain is built from TRBV7-2 and TRBJ1-1, with a possible D match to TRBD1 (6 bases). This CDR3 spans 15 amino acids. Deletions cut 1 base from V and 1 base from J, with 10 bases between. Germline values: CDR1 SGHTA, CDR2 FQGNSA. CDR3 sequence: CASSLERGGNTEAFF. In DNA form, the CDR3 reads TGTGCCAGCAGCTTAGAGAGAGGGGGGAACACTGAAGCTTTCTTT. The whole variable domain, remainder taken from reference TRBV7-2 and TRBJ1-1, is GAGVSQSPSNKVTEKGKDVELRCDPISGHTALYWYRQSLGQGLEFLIYFQGNSAPDKSGLPSDRFSAERTGGSVSTLTIQRTQQEDSAVYLCASSLERGGNTEAFFGQGTRLTVV.

This chain uses TRBV7-9 with TRBJ1-4; D gene ambiguous. CDR3 length equals 13 residues. Trimming removed 1 base from V and 7 bases from J, with 7 bases in between. Germline V CDR1 and CDR2: SEHNR, FQNEAQ (reference sequence). CDR3 coding DNA: TGTGCCAGCAGCTTAGTTCGAGGTGAAAAACTGTTTTTT. Its translation: CASSLVRGEKLFF.

The chain recombines TRBV5-1 with TRBJ2-5, with TRBD2 identical over 7 bases. The germline V gene has CDR1 SGHRS and CDR2 YFSETQ. The CDR3 contains 15 residues. The V and J ends lost 1 base and 2 bases, in that order; junction bases with no gene match: 5. In nucleotides, the CDR3 is TGCGCCAGCAGCTTGAGCGGGGCTCTGCAAGAGACCCAGTACTTC. Translation gives CASSLSGALQETQYF.

The genes are TRBV27 and TRBJ2-1; perhaps TRBD1 as D (6 bases). Per germline, CDR1 MNHEY and CDR2 SMNVEV (reference sequence). This CDR3 spans 14 amino acids. Trimming cost V 2 bases and J 4 bases, with 9 bases left between them. The CDR3: CASSLGDTYNEQFF. The CDR3 DNA sequence: TGTGCCAGCAGTTTAGGGGACACATACAATGAGCAGTTCTTC.

The genes are TRBV9 and TRBJ2-2; a weak D match, TRBD1 (6 bases). The CDR3 covers 16 residues. Germline V gene sequence: CDR1 SGDLS, CDR2 YYNGEE. V was cut by 0 bases and J by 3 bases, with 12 bases left in between. CDR3 amino acids: CASSVGLGADTGELFF. The CDR3 DNA sequence: TGTGCCAGCAGCGTAGGCCTGGGGGCCGACACCGGGGAGCTGTTTTTT.

The V call is TRBV11-3, the J call TRBJ2-1, with D tentatively TRBD1 (6 bases). The germline V gene encodes CDR1 SGHNT and CDR2 YENEEA. This CDR3 spans 13 amino acids. With 5 bases removed from V and 7 bases from J, the gap between germline ends came to 12 bases. The DNA for the CDR3 is TGTGCCAGCAGCCTGGACAGTTGGAATGAGCAGTTCTTC. This gives the protein CASSLDSWNEQFF.

The chain carries TRBV5-5 and TRBJ2-4, with D possibly being TRBD2 (5 bases). Trimming took off 3 bases at V and 5 bases at J, with 12 bases between the two ends. There are 14 residues in the CDR3. CDR1 is SGHKS and CDR2 is YYEKEE in the germline V gene (reference sequence). For the CDR3, the DNA is TGTGCCAGCAGCTCGGGGTATTTCGAAAACATTCAGTACTTC. Protein: CASSSGYFENIQYF. The whole variable domain, remainder taken from reference TRBV5-5 and TRBJ2-4, is DAGVTQSPTHLIKTRGQQVTLRCSPISGHKSVSWYQQVLGQGPQFIFQYYEKEERGRGNFPDRFSARQFPNYSSELNVNALLLGDSALYLCASSSGYFENIQYFGAGTRLSVL.

The V and J genes are TRBV7-9 and TRBJ2-7; 12 bases are shared with TRBD1. Unmatched junction bases numbered 5, after V lost 4 bases and J lost 4 bases. Germline loops: CDR1 SEHNR, CDR2 FQNEAQ (reference sequence). There are 15 residues in the CDR3. The CDR3 protein is CASSSGTGGMYEQYF. DNA for the CDR3: TGTGCCAGCAGCTCCGGGACAGGGGGCATGTACGAGCAGTACTTC. Full variable domain (rest looked up from reference TRBV7-9 and TRBJ2-7): DTGVSQNPRHKITKRGQNVTFRCDPISEHNRLYWYRQTLGQGPEFLTYFQNEAQLEKSRLLSDRFSAERPKGSFSTLEIQRTEQGDSAMYLCASSSGTGGMYEQYFGPGTRLTVT.

This clone occurred a few times. The chain is built from TRBV9 and TRBJ2-7, with 9 positions matching TRBD1. The CDR3 length is 14 residues. The trim removed 2 bases at V and 4 bases at J, leaving 4 bases unmatched. The germline V gene encodes CDR1 SGDLS and CDR2 YYNGEE. CDR3 in amino acids: CASSVGDREYEQYF. CDR3 bases: TGTGCCAGCAGCGTGGGGGACAGGGAGTACGAGCAGTACTTC. Using reference TRBV9 and TRBJ2-7 for the parts outside the CDR3, the full variable domain is DSGVTQTPKHLITATGQRVTLRCSPRSGDLSVYWYQQSLDQGLQFLIQYYNGEERAKGNILERFSAQQFPDLHSELNLSSLELGDSALYFCASSVGDREYEQYFGPGTRLTVT.

A single count supports this clone. The chain links TRBV30 to TRBJ1-2; D may be TRBD1 (5 bases). With 3 bases removed from V and 7 bases from J, the gap between germline ends came to 21 bases. Germline CDR1 is GTSNPN and CDR2 is SVGIG (reference sequence). This CDR3 spans 15 amino acids. CDR3 region: CAWRYRDSSHRGYTF. The CDR3 coding sequence is TGTGCCTGGAGATATCGGGACTCCAGCCATCGTGGCTACACCTTC.

The J gene is TRBJ1-5, the V gene TRBV7-2; D remains ambiguous. The CDR3 is made up of 13 amino acids. The V end lost 4 bases, the J end lost 4 bases, and 8 bases lay between the germline ends. Germline V gene sequence: CDR1 SGHTA, CDR2 FQGNSA. The chain's CDR3 is CASSSVVNQPQHF. The CDR3 DNA is TGTGCCAGCAGCTCCGTTGTAAATCAGCCCCAGCATTTT.

This chain connects TRBV2 to TRBJ1-5; no clear D gene. V was trimmed by 6 bases and J by 0 bases, leaving 9 bases between them. This CDR3 contains 14 residues. Looked up from germline, CDR1 is SNHLY and CDR2 is FYNNEI. The CDR3 region is CASSQSNSNQPQHF. The DNA of the CDR3 is TGTGCCAGCAGCCAATCCAATAGCAATCAGCCCCAGCATTTT.

The chain combines TRBV10-2 with TRBJ2-1; D perhaps matches TRBD1 (6 bases). Between the trimmed V and J ends, which lost 2 bases and 8 bases, there was a span of 10 bases. Germline loops: CDR1 WSHSY, CDR2 SAAADI. This CDR3 is built from 13 residues. This chain's CDR3 is CASSEGRGYEQFF. In DNA, the CDR3 is TGCGCCAGCAGTGAGGGCAGGGGTTATGAGCAGTTCTTC.

This rearrangement joins TRBV5-1 to TRBJ1-2; 9 bases line up with TRBD1. This CDR3 region has 19 residues. V lost 3 bases, J lost 3 bases, and 18 bases stayed unmatched. CDR1 SGHRS and CDR2 YFSETQ come from the germline V gene. The DNA for the CDR3 is TGCGCCAGCAGCTCCGTCCCTCCGGGACAGGGTATTTTCGACTATGGCTACACCTTC. Amino acid sequence: CASSSVPPGQGIFDYGYTF.

The chain has TRBV30 and TRBJ2-3, with D possibly being TRBD1 (6 bases). The germline V and J ends were trimmed by 2 bases and 4 bases, with 16 bases remaining between them. There are 15 residues in the CDR3. The V gene's germline CDR1 is GTSNPN and CDR2 SVGIG (reference sequence). The CDR3 loop reads CAWSKMGTMADTQYF. CDR3 nucleotide sequence: TGTGCCTGGAGTAAAATGGGGACAATGGCAGATACGCAGTATTTT.

The chain carries TRBV7-7 and TRBJ2-5; TRBD1 might be the D (5 bases). The CDR3 totals 15 residues. V was clipped by 3 bases and J by 1 base, with 12 bases between them. Germline V gives CDR1 SSHAT, CDR2 FNYEAQ (reference sequence). This CDR3 reads CASSFVQGPQETQYF. The CDR3, as DNA: TGTGCCAGCAGCTTCGTCCAGGGCCCCCAAGAGACCCAGTACTTC.

This clone was detected many times. The chain uses TRBV7-2 and TRBJ2-2, with unresolved D. The CDR3 spans 13 residues. V was clipped by 2 bases and J by 6 bases, with 7 bases between them. Germline V gives CDR1 SGHTA, CDR2 FQGNSA. The CDR3 loop reads CASSLLVAGELFF. CDR3 in DNA: TGTGCCAGCAGCTTATTAGTAGCCGGGGAGCTGTTTTTT.

The chain links TRBV7-9 to TRBJ1-1; 9 bases map to TRBD1. Trimming removed 4 bases from V and 5 bases from J; junction bases left unmatched: 8. Germline V CDR1 and CDR2: SEHNR, FQNEAQ (reference sequence). CDR3 length equals 15 residues. Written as DNA, the CDR3 is TGTGCCAGCAGCTCCTTCCGGGACAGGGAAACTGAAGCTTTCTTT. Protein sequence: CASSSFRDRETEAFF.

V and J are TRBV3-1 (or the pseudogene TRBV3-2) and TRBJ2-5, with 11 bases fitting TRBD2. The CDR3 is 16 amino acids. The V and J ends lost 4 bases and 3 bases, in that order; junction bases with no gene match: 7. In germline, CDR1 is LGHDT, CDR2 YNNKEL (reference sequence). The CDR3 DNA reads as TGTGCCAGCAGCCCCCTCATTAGCGGGGGGGAAGAGACCCAGTACTTC. Residues: CASSPLISGGEETQYF.

The chain joins TRBV28 to TRBJ2-3, with 7 bases fitting TRBD2. The CDR3 sequence is 15 residues long. Per germline, CDR1 MDHEN and CDR2 SYDVKM. The V and J ends lost 3 bases and 1 base, in that order; junction bases with no gene match: 4. DNA for the CDR3: TGTGCCAGCAGTTTCTCCAGCGGGGGCACAGATACGCAGTATTTT. Translation gives CASSFSSGGTDTQYF.